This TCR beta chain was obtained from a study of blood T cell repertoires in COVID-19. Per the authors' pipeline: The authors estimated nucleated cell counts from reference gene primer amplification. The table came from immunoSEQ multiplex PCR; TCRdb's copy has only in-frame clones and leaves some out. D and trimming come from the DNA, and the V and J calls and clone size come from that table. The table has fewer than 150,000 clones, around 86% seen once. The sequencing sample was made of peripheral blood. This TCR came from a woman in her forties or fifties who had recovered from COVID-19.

The CDR3 is CASVLGRGGSYEQYF. CDR3 sequence (DNA): TGTGCCAGCGTTCTAGGGCGGGGGGGCTCCTACGAGCAGTACTTC. The gene calls are TRBV13 and TRBJ2-7; 9 nucleotides match TRBD2. V was clipped by 8 bases and J by 0 bases; unmatched bases: 8. The germline CDR1 and CDR2 sequences are PRHDT and FYEKMQ (reference sequence). This CDR3 has 15 residues. The whole variable domain, remainder taken from reference TRBV13 and TRBJ2-7, is AAGVIQSPRHLIKEKRETATLKCYPIPRHDTVYWYQQGPGQDPQFLISFYEKMQSDKGSIPDRFSAQQFSDYHSELNMSSLELGDSALYFCASVLGRGGSYEQYFGPGTRLTVT.